Listed below are T cell receptor beta chains from one sample, sequenced in a study of blood T cell repertoires in COVID-19. Sequencing was performed with immunoSEQ multiplex PCR; in TCRdb, only in-frame clones are kept and a portion is missing. The data contain 150,000 to 200,000 clones, approximately 83% of them singletons. The sequencing sample was made of peripheral blood. The receptors come from a woman aged 35 to 49 with COVID-19, enrolled during active disease. Both conserved end residues are part of each CDR3. The order of the fields is J gene, V gene, CDR3 protein.

J gene: TRBJ2-7
V gene: TRBV7-8
CDR3 protein: CASSIHPGAEQYF

J gene: TRBJ1-5
V gene: TRBV28
CDR3 protein: CASGRGGAGQPQHF

J gene: TRBJ1-1
V gene: TRBV9
CDR3 protein: CASSTREGLASEAFF

J gene: TRBJ1-1
V gene: TRBV13
CDR3 protein: CASSSAKRGGLNTEAFF

J gene: TRBJ2-3
V gene: TRBV6-5
CDR3 protein: CASSLLGQPTDTQYF

J gene: TRBJ1-6
V gene: TRBV4-1
CDR3 protein: CASSQDRAGISPLHF

J gene: TRBJ1-6
V gene: TRBV5-6
CDR3 protein: CASSKRDRGSPLHF

J gene: TRBJ2-1
V gene: TRBV4-1
CDR3 protein: CASSQEALLAVNEQFF

J gene: TRBJ1-2
V gene: TRBV6-6
CDR3 protein: CASILTGAGSGYTF

J gene: TRBJ2-3
V gene: TRBV24-1
CDR3 protein: CATSAPKRGTRGTDTQYF

J gene: TRBJ2-1
V gene: TRBV3-1/TRBV3-2
CDR3 protein: CASSQDPTSSNEQFF

J gene: TRBJ1-4
V gene: TRBV19
CDR3 protein: CASSIRSRGKANEKLFF

J gene: TRBJ1-1
V gene: TRBV10-3
CDR3 protein: CAISESLNTEAFF

J gene: TRBJ1-4
V gene: TRBV2
CDR3 protein: CASSEGDRGGNEKLFF

J gene: TRBJ1-2
V gene: TRBV6-5
CDR3 protein: CASTQDYGYTF

J gene: TRBJ1-6
V gene: TRBV5-6
CDR3 protein: CASSEKLDLNSPLHF

J gene: TRBJ1-2
V gene: TRBV6-1
CDR3 protein: CASSEVQAYGYTF

J gene: TRBJ1-1
V gene: TRBV19
CDR3 protein: CASSILGVGSAAEAFF

J gene: TRBJ1-2
V gene: TRBV19
CDR3 protein: CASSGQGGGYTF

J gene: TRBJ1-6
V gene: TRBV25-1
CDR3 protein: CASSRLDREESPLHF

J gene: TRBJ1-3
V gene: TRBV5-1
CDR3 protein: CASSLDGNGNTIYF

J gene: TRBJ2-4
V gene: TRBV27
CDR3 protein: CASSLFELAKNIQYF

J gene: TRBJ2-1
V gene: TRBV6-6
CDR3 protein: CASSKDRLYNEQFF

J gene: TRBJ2-7
V gene: TRBV29-1
CDR3 protein: CSVVGTGVQYF

J gene: TRBJ2-7
V gene: TRBV6-1
CDR3 protein: CASSERGRETYEQYF

J gene: TRBJ2-2
V gene: TRBV2
CDR3 protein: CASSRTGGEAGELFF

J gene: TRBJ1-6
V gene: TRBV2
CDR3 protein: CASSTRTGYNSPLHF

J gene: TRBJ2-2
V gene: TRBV5-1
CDR3 protein: CASISGAGELFF

J gene: TRBJ1-4
V gene: TRBV5-1
CDR3 protein: CASSPDRGRNEKLFF

J gene: TRBJ2-3
V gene: TRBV3-1/TRBV3-2
CDR3 protein: CASRGADTQYF

J gene: TRBJ1-5
V gene: TRBV3-1/TRBV3-2
CDR3 protein: CASSPTKLSNQPQHF

J gene: TRBJ1-3
V gene: TRBV2
CDR3 protein: CASGPRGTDWDTIYF

J gene: TRBJ1-4
V gene: TRBV18
CDR3 protein: CASSPPPGADEKLFF

J gene: TRBJ1-2
V gene: TRBV7-2
CDR3 protein: CASSLGAGGYGYTF

J gene: TRBJ2-2
V gene: TRBV2
CDR3 protein: CASSSSGGPIGELFF

J gene: TRBJ1-5
V gene: TRBV2
CDR3 protein: CASSVQGVHQPQHF

J gene: TRBJ1-1
V gene: TRBV20-1
CDR3 protein: CSAADTGAFF

J gene: TRBJ2-7
V gene: TRBV27
CDR3 protein: CASSLSRGTVSYEQYF

J gene: TRBJ1-4
V gene: TRBV11-2
CDR3 protein: CASSRQIEKLFF

J gene: TRBJ2-5
V gene: TRBV6-6
CDR3 protein: CASSREGVPYF